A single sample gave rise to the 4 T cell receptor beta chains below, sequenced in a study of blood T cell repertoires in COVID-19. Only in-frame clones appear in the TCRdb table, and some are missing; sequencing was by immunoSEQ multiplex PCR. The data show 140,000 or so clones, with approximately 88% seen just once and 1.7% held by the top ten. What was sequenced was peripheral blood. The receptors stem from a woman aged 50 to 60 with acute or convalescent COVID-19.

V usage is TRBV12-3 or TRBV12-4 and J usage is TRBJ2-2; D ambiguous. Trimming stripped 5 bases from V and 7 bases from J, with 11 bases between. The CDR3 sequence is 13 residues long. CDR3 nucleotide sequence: TGTGCCAGCAGTCTAGAAATTCTCGGGGAGCTGTTTTTT. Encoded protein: CASSLEILGELFF.

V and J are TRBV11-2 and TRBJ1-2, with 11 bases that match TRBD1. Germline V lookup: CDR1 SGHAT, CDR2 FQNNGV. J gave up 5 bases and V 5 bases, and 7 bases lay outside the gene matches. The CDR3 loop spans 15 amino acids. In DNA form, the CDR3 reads TGTGCCAGCAGCCCCGGGACAGGGGGAGGGTATGGCTACACCTTC. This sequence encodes CASSPGTGGGYGYTF.

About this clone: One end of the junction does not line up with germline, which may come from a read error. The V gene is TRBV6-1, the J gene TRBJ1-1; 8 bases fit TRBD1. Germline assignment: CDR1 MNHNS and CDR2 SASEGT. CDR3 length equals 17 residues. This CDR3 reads CASREGQGRIMNTEAFF. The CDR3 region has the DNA TGTGCCAGCAGAGAAGGACAGGGTAGGATTATGAACACTGAAGCTTTCTTT.

As DNA, the CDR3 is TGTGCCAGCAGCTTTGGACAGGGTAGCCCTATTGGCTACACCTTC. As protein: CASSFGQGSPIGYTF. The chain employs TRBV7-9 and TRBJ1-2; 8 nucleotides match TRBD1. The germline CDR1 and CDR2 sequences are SEHNR and FQNEAQ (reference sequence). V was clipped by 3 bases and J by 7 bases; unmatched bases: 10. The CDR3 totals 15 residues.